The clone carrying this T cell receptor beta chain was seen a few times. Its matching antigen is unknown. There are 17 residues in the CDR3. Germline loops: CDR1 DFQATT, CDR2 SNEGSKA (reference sequence). The V and J ends lost 3 bases and 0 bases respectively, with 18 bases between them. The data belong to a study of T cells in Graves' hyperthyroidism and ophthalmopathy. Study in general: The initial diagnosis was the point when peripheral blood was collected, ahead of any treatment. Findings and limits, study-wide: Most thyroid clonotypes with frequency above 0.001 were detected in blood.

Thyroid ultrasound and orbital computed tomography, with clinical symptoms and serum thyroxine and TRAb, informed diagnoses. The source material, RNA transcripts, was used to amplify TCR beta CDR3 regions. The study used the HTBI primer set for a first-round RT-PCR of the TCR CDR3. Via MiXCR, TCRdb re-called the multiplex PCR reads, giving one row per CDR3 protein. The data contain 490,000 or so distinct CDR3 sequences, 15% to 20% of them seen just once; the ten biggest clones take up approximately 48%. The sequence derives from a man aged 40-49 years with Graves' ophthalmopathy. The rearrangement joins TRBV20-1 to TRBJ2-4; tentative D call: TRBD2 (6 bases). What was sequenced was blood. For the CDR3, the DNA is TGCAGTGCTAGGGGGACTGCACTCTTCGGAGCCAAAAACATTCAGTACTTC. Translated: CSARGTALFGAKNIQYF.